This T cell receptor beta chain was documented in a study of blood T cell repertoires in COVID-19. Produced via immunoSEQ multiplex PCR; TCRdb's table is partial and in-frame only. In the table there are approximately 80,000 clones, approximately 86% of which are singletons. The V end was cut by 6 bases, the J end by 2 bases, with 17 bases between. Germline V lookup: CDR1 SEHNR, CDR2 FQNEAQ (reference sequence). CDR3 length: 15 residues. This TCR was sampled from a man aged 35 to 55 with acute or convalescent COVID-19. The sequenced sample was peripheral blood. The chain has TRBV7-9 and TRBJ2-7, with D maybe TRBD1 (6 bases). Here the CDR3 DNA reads TGTGCCAGCAGTCTAGCTAGGGACAACGCCTACGAGCAGTACTTC. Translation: CASSLARDNAYEQYF.